A single sample is the source of the 31 T cell receptor beta chains below, sequenced in a study of CD8+CD57+ T cells in acquired aplastic anemia. TCR beta VDJ and CDR3 were profiled, and genomic DNA was the template. In TCRdb, the reads were re-called with MiXCR into one record per CDR3 protein. The top ten hold about 29% of the sample, which has around 230,000 distinct CDR3 sequences, around 60% seen once. Sequencing was done on a sample of sorted CD4+, CD8+, or CD8+CD57+ T cells (not recorded which) from PBMCs. These receptors originate from a human donor in good health.

This rearrangement joins TRBV24-1 to TRBJ2-7; D possibly corresponds to TRBD1 (5 bases). The germline V gene has CDR1 KGHDR and CDR2 SFDVKD. This CDR3 comprises 12 residues. Trimming took 5 bases from V and 3 from J, leaving 7 bases between them. The CDR3 here is CATSGDSYEQYF. DNA for the CDR3: TGTGCCACCAGTGGCGACAGCTACGAGCAGTACTTC.

This chain joins TRBV9 and TRBJ2-1; 9 nucleotides line up with TRBD2. V lost 5 bases to trimming and J lost 5 bases; unmatched junction nucleotides: 5. Looked up from germline, CDR1 is SGDLS and CDR2 is YYNGEE. The CDR3 sequence is 14 residues long. CDR3 amino acids: CASSTSGYNNEQFF. The CDR3 coding sequence is TGTGCCAGCAGTACTAGCGGGTACAACAATGAGCAGTTCTTC.

The rearrangement uses TRBV29-1 and TRBJ1-4; D remains ambiguous. Per the germline V gene, CDR1 is SQVTM and CDR2 is ANQGSEA. The CDR3 is 12 residues long. Trimming removed 5 bases at V and 7 bases at J, with 11 bases between. The CDR3 DNA is TGCAGCGTTAAGGCTAAGGGTGAAAAACTGTTTTTT. This sequence encodes CSVKAKGEKLFF.

This clonotype was seen many times. This rearrangement joins TRBV30 to TRBJ2-1; D may be TRBD2 (5 bases). In germline, CDR1 is GTSNPN, CDR2 SVGIG (reference sequence). This CDR3 has 14 residues. V was shortened by 1 base and J by 2 bases, with 9 bases between the two germline ends. The CDR3 coding sequence is TGTGCCTGGAGTGAGCCGGAGGCCTACAATGAGCAGTTCTTC. Its protein is CAWSEPEAYNEQFF.

This chain joins TRBV20-1 and TRBJ2-1, with 9 positions matching TRBD2. The CDR3 loop spans 15 amino acids. V lost 5 bases to trimming and J lost 4 bases; unmatched junction nucleotides: 9. The germline V gene has CDR1 DFQATT and CDR2 SNEGSKA (reference sequence). The CDR3 DNA is TGCAGTGCTCCGAGGGGCGGGGGGGCTTACAATGAGCAGTTCTTC. Protein: CSAPRGGGAYNEQFF.

In this sample, this clonotype turned up a few times. The rearrangement joins TRBV2 to TRBJ1-5; D is unresolved. Trimming pared 6 bases from V and 7 bases from J, leaving 10 bases between. Germline V gene sequence: CDR1 SNHLY, CDR2 FYNNEI. The CDR3 is 12 residues long. Written as DNA, the CDR3 is TGTGCCAGCAGCGCTACGATCCAGCCCCAGCATTTT. Amino acids: CASSATIQPQHF.

The V gene is TRBV7-2, the J gene TRBJ2-7, with D possibly TRBD2 on 6 matching bases. CDR3 length: 17 residues. V lost 5 bases, J lost 1 base, and 21 bases lay in between. From germline, CDR1 is SGHTA and CDR2 FQGNSA. The chain's CDR3 is CASSRSSEAGTSYEQYF. The CDR3 nucleotides are TGTGCCAGCAGCCGATCATCCGAGGCGGGAACGTCCTACGAGCAGTACTTC.

This chain links TRBV29-1 with TRBJ2-7; no firm D call. Germline V gene data show CDR1 as SQVTM and CDR2 as ANQGSEA. Deletions cut 0 bases from V and 6 bases from J, with 6 bases between. The CDR3 runs 11 residues. The CDR3 bases are TGCAGCGTTGAAGAGGGTTGCGAGCAGTACTTC. As protein: CSVEEGCEQYF.

The chain joins TRBV25-1 to TRBJ2-6; the match to TRBD1 covers 7 bases. With 8 bases clipped from V and 0 bases from J, the junction kept 7 bases outside the gene matches. CDR3 length: 16 amino acids. Germline-derived CDR1 and CDR2 are MGHDK and SYGVNS. This CDR3 reads CASLGQLDSGANVLTF. CDR3 nucleotides: TGTGCCAGCCTGGGACAGTTAGACTCTGGGGCCAACGTCCTGACTTTC. The whole variable domain, remainder taken from reference TRBV25-1 and TRBJ2-6, is EADIYQTPRYLVIGTGKKITLECSQTMGHDKMYWYQQDPGMELHLIHYSYGVNSTEKGDLSSESTVSRIRTEHFPLTLESARPSHTSQYLCASLGQLDSGANVLTFGAGSRLTVL.

This chain joins TRBV11-2 and TRBJ2-7; TRBD1 aligns across 8 bases. The germline gives CDR1 SGHAT, CDR2 FQNNGV. This CDR3 spans 14 amino acids. Unmatched junction bases numbered 6, after V lost 6 bases and J lost 2 bases. The CDR3 coding sequence is TGTGCCAGCAGTTTCCCGGGACAGGCCTACGAGCAGTACTTC. Translating it yields CASSFPGQAYEQYF. The full variable domain, in which reference TRBV11-2 and TRBJ2-7 provide the parts outside the CDR3, is EAGVAQSPRYKIIEKRQSVAFWCNPISGHATLYWYQQILGQGPKLLIQFQNNGVVDDSQLPKDRFSAERLKGVDSTLKIQPAKLEDSAVYLCASSFPGQAYEQYFGPGTRLTVT.

The chain links TRBV7-2 to TRBJ2-5; 9 bases fit TRBD2. The CDR3 sequence is 17 residues long. The junction had 16 bases not matched to a gene; V was cut back by 0 bases and J by 11 bases. Per germline, CDR1 SGHTA and CDR2 FQGNSA. CDR3 amino acids: CASSLASETSGVGEQYF. The CDR3, as DNA: TGTGCCAGCAGCTTAGCCTCCGAGACTAGCGGCGTGGGGGAGCAGTACTTC.

Many counts were recorded for this clonotype. The V and J genes are TRBV10-3 and TRBJ1-6, with D maybe TRBD1 (5 bases). Per the germline V gene, CDR1 is ENHRY and CDR2 is SYGVKD. CDR3 size: 15 residues. Trimming shortened V by 3 bases and J by 1 base, and 7 bases separated the two germline ends. The CDR3: CAISDEGSYNSPLHF. In nucleotides, the CDR3 is TGTGCCATCAGTGATGAGGGGTCCTATAATTCACCCCTCCACTTT.

This clonotype was found many times. The chain joins TRBV7-9 to TRBJ2-5; D uncertain. The length of the CDR3 is 11 residues. CDR1 SEHNR and CDR2 FQNEAQ come from the germline V gene (reference sequence). Trimming removed 4 bases from V and 2 bases from J, with 2 bases in between. This chain's CDR3 is CASSSQETQYF. CDR3 in DNA: TGTGCCAGCAGCTCACAAGAGACCCAGTACTTC.

This clonotype was seen only a few times. The gene calls are TRBV15 and TRBJ2-6, with D tentatively TRBD1 (5 bases). Trimming pared 5 bases from V and 2 bases from J, leaving 13 bases between. Germline assignment: CDR1 LNHNV and CDR2 YYDKDF (reference sequence). This CDR3 is 16 amino acids long. The CDR3 loop reads CATSYSAGTGANVLTF. CDR3 bases: TGTGCCACCAGCTACTCGGCAGGGACTGGGGCCAACGTCCTGACTTTC.

This clonotype was seen only a few times. This chain links TRBV19 with TRBJ1-4; no firm D call. Trimming pared 3 bases from V and 5 bases from J, leaving 16 bases between. The germline gives CDR1 LNHDA, CDR2 SQIVND (reference sequence). The CDR3 spans 16 residues. The DNA of the CDR3 is TGTGCCAGTAGTATGAGCAGCAATGGGTACAATGAAAAACTGTTTTTT. Encoded protein: CASSMSSNGYNEKLFF.

In nucleotides, the CDR3 is TGCAGTGCTAGCTACTTTGAGCTAGCGGGAGACCCCGAGCAGTACTTC. This sequence encodes CSASYFELAGDPEQYF. This chain connects TRBV20-1 to TRBJ2-7; TRBD2 aligns across 10 bases. The CDR3 extends over 16 amino acids. Germline CDR1 reads DFQATT; CDR2 reads SNEGSKA (reference sequence). With 3 bases clipped from V and 6 bases from J, the junction kept 14 bases outside the gene matches.

The chain is built from TRBV7-3 and TRBJ2-7; a weak D match, TRBD1 (6 bases). The CDR3 runs to 14 residues. The germline CDR1 and CDR2 sequences are SGHTA and FQGTGA. Trimming shortened V by 5 bases and J by 1 base, and 12 bases separated the two germline ends. CDR3 loop: CASSLDRMSYEQYF. The CDR3 region has the DNA TGTGCCAGCAGCCTCGACAGGATGTCCTACGAGCAGTACTTC. Looking up the rest from reference TRBV7-3 and TRBJ2-7 gives the full variable domain: GAGVSQTPSNKVTEKGKYVELRCDPISGHTALYWYRQSLGQGPEFLIYFQGTGAADDSGLPNDRFFAVRPEGSVSTLKIQRTERGDSAVYLCASSLDRMSYEQYFGPGTRLTVT.

The chain combines TRBV7-3 with TRBJ2-1, with 10 positions matching TRBD2. This CDR3 has 14 amino acids. The V segment lost 5 bases and the J segment 8 bases; nucleotides outside the gene matches: 6. Per germline, CDR1 SGHTA and CDR2 FQGTGA. CDR3 residues: CASSPGLAVDEQFF. The CDR3 bases are TGTGCCAGCAGCCCCGGACTAGCGGTAGATGAGCAGTTCTTC.

This clonotype was picked up a small number of times. This chain links TRBV27 with TRBJ1-2; D remains ambiguous. Trimming pared 6 bases from V and 2 bases from J, leaving 13 bases between. The CDR3 is 14 residues long. The V gene's germline CDR1 is MNHEY and CDR2 SMNVEV (reference sequence). CDR3 sequence: CASSPDGFNYGYTF. The DNA of the CDR3 is TGTGCCAGCAGCCCGGACGGATTCAACTATGGCTACACCTTC.

The V and J genes are TRBV2 and TRBJ1-5, with a weak D call TRBD1 (5 bases). CDR1 is SNHLY, CDR2 FYNNEI, per germline. The CDR3 consists of 16 residues. With 1 base removed from V and 3 bases from J, the gap between germline ends came to 13 bases. The CDR3 bases are TGTGCCAGCAGTGAAGGGGGGAGAAGGTACAATCAGCCCCAGCATTTT. This encodes CASSEGGRRYNQPQHF.

This chain joins TRBV30 and TRBJ1-2; D not resolved. This CDR3 has 13 residues. Trimming cost V 7 bases and J 8 bases, with 20 bases left between them. CDR1 and CDR2 from the germline V gene are GTSNPN and SVGIG (reference sequence). This CDR3 reads CASTSRDLGGYTF. CDR3 coding DNA: TGTGCCTCCACCTCCCGGGATTTAGGAGGCTACACCTTC.

V and J are TRBV7-3 and TRBJ2-3; 7 bases are shared with TRBD1. V trimming: 1 base; J trimming: 5 bases; junction bases outside the gene matches: 6. The germline CDR1 and CDR2 sequences are SGHTA and FQGTGA. This CDR3 comprises 15 residues. The CDR3 region has the DNA TGTGCCAGCAGCTTAAGAGGGGGCGCGGTAGATACGCAGTATTTT. It codes for CASSLRGGAVDTQYF.

V is TRBV15 and J is TRBJ2-5; D remains unclear. V lost 0 bases, J lost 5 bases, and 7 bases lay in between. CDR3 length equals 13 residues. In germline, CDR1 is LNHNV, CDR2 YYDKDF (reference sequence). The CDR3 region has the DNA TGTGCCACCAGCAGAGATGGAGTTGAGACCCAGTACTTC. It yields the protein CATSRDGVETQYF.

This sequence joins TRBV10-3 and TRBJ1-2; the match to TRBD1 covers 8 bases. Per the germline V gene, CDR1 is ENHRY and CDR2 is SYGVKD. J gave up 12 bases and V 10 bases, and 16 bases lay outside the gene matches. CDR3 length equals 13 residues. CDR3 bases: TGTGCCACCAAACAGGGGGAAGGGAATGGTCACACCTTC. This sequence encodes CATKQGEGNGHTF.

This clonotype has only a few counts. A read error may explain this, as a much larger clone is one base away. The J gene is TRBJ1-1, the V gene TRBV5-1; no firm D call. There are 15 residues in the CDR3. V gave up 0 bases and J gave up 0 bases, with 9 bases separating them. CDR1 is SGHRS and CDR2 is YFSETQ in the germline V gene. The CDR3 loop is CASSLGASMNTEAFF. In nucleotides, the CDR3 is TGCGCCAGCAGCTTGGGGGCCAGCATGAACACTGAAGCTTTCTTT. The full variable domain, rest sourced from reference TRBV5-1 and TRBJ1-1, is KAGVTQTPRYLIKTRGQQVTLSCSPISGHRSVSWYQQTPGQGLQFLFEYFSETQRNKGNFPGRFSGRQFSNSRSEMNVSTLELGDSALYLCASSLGASMNTEAFFGQGTRLTVV.

Note on this clonotype: This may be a read error: a much more frequent sequence differs by one nucleotide. The chain is built from TRBV9 and TRBJ1-4, with D unclear. The CDR3 is 15 residues long. The germline gives CDR1 SGDLS, CDR2 YYNGEE. Here the CDR3 DNA reads TGTGCCAGCAGCGTAGACAAGGCAACTAATGAAGAACTGTTTTTT. Encoded protein: CASSVDKATNEELFF.

This clonotype was found once. The chain couples TRBV2 to TRBJ2-2; a possible D gene is TRBD2 (5 bases). Germline CDR1 reads SNHLY; CDR2 reads FYNNEI. V lost 7 bases, J lost 2 bases, and 17 bases lay in between. This CDR3 is built from 16 residues. DNA for the CDR3: TGTGCCAGCAACGCCCACAAGAGGGTAAACACCGGGGAGCTGTTTTTT. It translates to CASNAHKRVNTGELFF.

The rearrangement joins TRBV7-8 to TRBJ2-1; no clear D. This CDR3 has 15 residues. Germline CDR1 and CDR2: SGHVS and FQNEAQ. Trimming removed 6 bases from V and 2 bases from J, with 14 bases in between. The CDR3 bases are TGTGCCAGCAGTTCGGCCAGATTGGCCTACAATGAGCAGTTCTTC. Protein product: CASSSARLAYNEQFF.

The chain recombines TRBV7-3 with TRBJ1-2; possible D gene TRBD1, 5 bases. Per the germline V gene, CDR1 is SGHTA and CDR2 is FQGTGA. The CDR3 is 15 amino acids. Trimming left V 1 base short and J 4 bases short, with 13 bases between. The CDR3 loop reads CASSLNPGRGYGYTF. As DNA, the CDR3 is TGTGCCAGCAGCTTAAATCCAGGGCGAGGCTATGGCTACACCTTC.

V and J are TRBV7-9 and TRBJ2-3, with no clear D. The CDR3 contains 11 residues. Germline V CDR1 and CDR2: SEHNR, FQNEAQ (reference sequence). V lost 6 bases and J lost 6, with 7 bases in between. The CDR3 sequence: CASRTADTQYF. DNA of the CDR3: TGTGCCAGCAGGACGGCGGATACGCAGTATTTT.

This clonotype was seen repeatedly, ten times or more. The CDR3 is CASSDSESDTQYF. In nucleotides, the CDR3 is TGTGCCAGCAGTGACTCTGAATCAGATACGCAGTATTTT. The rearrangement uses TRBV6-4 and TRBJ2-3, with no clear D. V dropped 0 bases and J dropped 4 bases, with 5 bases sitting between them. Germline V lookup: CDR1 MRHNA, CDR2 SNTAGT. The CDR3 loop spans 13 amino acids.